This TCR beta chain was sequenced in a study of T cell repertoires in cytomegalovirus infection. Background on the study: Based on public TCR beta signatures, there were indications of CMV infection and of a matching HLA type.

The CDR3 has 18 amino acids. Germline CDR1 is LGHNA and CDR2 is YSLEER. V lost 0 bases and J 2 bases, leaving 18 bases between the germline ends. This clonotype has a handful of counts. As yet, its antigen is unknown. TCRdb fed the reads into MiXCR, producing one record per CDR3 protein. The repertoire has about 270,000 distinct CDR3 sequences, roughly a fifth of them found once; the top ten carry roughly a fifth. General observations from the study: Within the response measured ex vivo, HLA-C-restricted CMV-specific TCR beta clonotypes were dominant.

The receptor was derived from a human donor in good health (CMV status not recorded). Some clones in this sample may be carry-over from other donors' samples. Source: cultured PBMCs, taken from culture after CMV antigen stimulation. The rearrangement links TRBV4-3 to TRBJ2-3; tentatively, D is TRBD2 (5 bases). The CDR3 nucleotides read TGCGCCAGCAGCCAAGATTGGTCGGGAATAGCCTACACAGATACGCAGTATTTT. This translates into CASSQDWSGIAYTDTQYF.